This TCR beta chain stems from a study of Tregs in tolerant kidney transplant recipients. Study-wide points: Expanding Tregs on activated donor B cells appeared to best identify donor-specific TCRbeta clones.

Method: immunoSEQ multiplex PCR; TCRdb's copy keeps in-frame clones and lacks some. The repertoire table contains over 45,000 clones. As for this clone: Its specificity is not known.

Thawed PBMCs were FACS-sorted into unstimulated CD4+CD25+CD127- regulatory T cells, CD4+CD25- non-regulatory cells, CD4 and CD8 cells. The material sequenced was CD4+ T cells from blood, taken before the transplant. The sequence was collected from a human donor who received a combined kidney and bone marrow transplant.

The sequenced part of the CDR3 DNA is TGCGCCAGCAGCCGATACAGGGGGCGCGGCACCGGGGAG. Amino acids: CASSRYRGRGTGE. The whole CDR3 protein is CASSRYRGRGTGELFF. The rearrangement links TRBV5-1 to TRBJ2-2; 9 nucleotides agree with TRBD1. The read ends 3 residues shy of where the CDR3 ends; the end is completed using the germline J gene. J gave up 4 bases and V 4 bases, and 8 bases lay outside the gene matches. CDR1 and CDR2 (germline): SGHRS, YFSETQ. The CDR3 extends over 16 amino acids.